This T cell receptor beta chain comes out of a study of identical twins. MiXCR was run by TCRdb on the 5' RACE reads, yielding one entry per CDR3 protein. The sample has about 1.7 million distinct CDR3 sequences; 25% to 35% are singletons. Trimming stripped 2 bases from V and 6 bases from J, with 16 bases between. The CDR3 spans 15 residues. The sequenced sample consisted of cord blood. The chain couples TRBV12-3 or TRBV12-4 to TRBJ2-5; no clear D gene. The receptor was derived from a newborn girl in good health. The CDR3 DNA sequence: TGTGCCAGCAGTTTAAGGGCGCTGGGGATGAAGACCCAGTACTTC. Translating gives CASSLRALGMKTQYF.